Following are 5 T cell receptor beta chains from one sample sequenced in a study of T-cell memory formation after mild COVID-19. TCRdb used MiXCR to reprocess the 5' RACE reads, holding one entry per CDR3 protein. The sample records 400,000 to 550,000 distinct CDR3 sequences, about 23% being singletons. Sequencing used PBMCs or a T cell subset sorted from them (not recorded which). The source of these receptors is an adult woman who had mild COVID-19 (a few samples of this study predate the infection). Cell type and time point are not known.

This chain uses TRBV20-1 with TRBJ2-1; 8 bases map to TRBD1. With V trimmed by 3 bases and J by 7 bases, 8 bases remained unmatched. The CDR3 totals 14 residues. CDR1 and CDR2 from the germline V gene are DFQATT and SNEGSKA (reference sequence). This CDR3 reads CSASAGGVRNEQFF. The CDR3 DNA sequence: TGCAGTGCTAGCGCAGGGGGCGTCCGAAATGAGCAGTTCTTC.

V is TRBV29-1 and J is TRBJ2-7; D unclear. The CDR3 has 12 residues. Trimming took off 6 bases at V and 5 bases at J, with 14 bases between the two ends. Looked up from germline, CDR1 is SQVTM and CDR2 is ANQGSEA. As DNA, the CDR3 is TGCAGCGTGAGGATAGCAGGTGACGAGCAGTACTTC. The encoded protein is CSVRIAGDEQYF.

The V gene is TRBV7-9, the J gene TRBJ2-5; no reliable D call. CDR3 size: 15 residues. The germline V gene has CDR1 SEHNR and CDR2 FQNEAQ (reference sequence). Trimming took off 0 bases at V and 2 bases at J, with 10 bases between the two ends. Here the CDR3 reads CASSLATAWQETQYF. In nucleotides, the CDR3 is TGTGCCAGCAGCTTAGCCACAGCATGGCAAGAGACCCAGTACTTC.

The rearrangement uses TRBV7-3 and TRBJ2-1; 10 nucleotides align to TRBD1. V lost 5 bases and J lost 10; bases outside the gene matches: 14. CDR3 size: 16 residues. Germline assignment: CDR1 SGHTA and CDR2 FQGTGA. CDR3 DNA sequence: TGTGCCAGCAGCACCACCGGGACAGGGGCATTAAGGGAGCAGTTCTTC. Translated, it gives CASSTTGTGALREQFF. The whole variable domain, remainder taken from reference TRBV7-3 and TRBJ2-1, is GAGVSQTPSNKVTEKGKYVELRCDPISGHTALYWYRQSLGQGPEFLIYFQGTGAADDSGLPNDRFFAVRPEGSVSTLKIQRTERGDSAVYLCASSTTGTGALREQFFGPGTRLTVL.

This clonotype is a singleton in its sample. The chain is built from TRBV27 and TRBJ1-6, with D possibly matching TRBD1 (5 bases). Between the trimmed V and J ends, which lost 4 bases and 8 bases, there was a span of 18 bases. The CDR3 extends over 16 amino acids. Germline assignment: CDR1 MNHEY and CDR2 SMNVEV (reference sequence). The CDR3 loop reads CASSSLQGRADSPLHF. As DNA, the CDR3 is TGTGCCAGCAGTTCACTCCAGGGTCGGGCGGATTCACCCCTCCACTTT.